These T cell receptor beta chains were read from a single sample in a study of blood T cell repertoires in COVID-19. TCRdb's table, derived via immunoSEQ multiplex PCR, lists solely in-frame clones and lacks some. The sample lists some 140,000 clones, almost 80% seen once, with approximately 11% in the top ten. What was sequenced was peripheral blood. These receptors all stem from a man aged 55 to 70 who had recovered from COVID-19. CDR3s include the opening cysteine and the closing phenylalanine or tryptophan. D genes are given only for firm matches. A clone size is listed for some rows: how often the clone was seen (once, few, many), or a class if it is expanded.

V gene,J gene,D gene,clone size,CDR3 protein,CDR3 DNA
TRBV19,TRBJ2-2,-,-,CASSIGGSTGELFF,TGTGCCAGTAGTATAGGCGGAAGCACCGGGGAGCTGTTTTTT
TRBV9,TRBJ2-2,TRBD2,-,CASSVLGTSGGFANTGELFF,TGTGCCAGCAGCGTCCTGGGGACTAGCGGGGGTTTCGCGAACACCGGGGAGCTGTTTTTT
TRBV5-5,TRBJ2-7,TRBD2,-,CASSFSGFSYEQYF,TGTGCCAGCAGCTTTAGCGGGTTCTCCTACGAGCAGTACTTC
TRBV28,TRBJ2-1,TRBD2,-,CASSLRLAGAPGDEQFF,TGTGCCAGCAGTCTCCGACTAGCGGGCGCCCCCGGGGATGAGCAGTTCTTC
TRBV7-7,TRBJ2-1,TRBD2,-,CASSPGLAHKQFF,TGTGCTAGCAGCCCGGGACTAGCGCATAAGCAGTTCTTC
TRBV6-2/TRBV6-3,TRBJ2-1,-,-,CASSYTRLLKQFF,TGTGCCAGCAGTTACACCCGACTACTTAAGCAGTTCTTC
TRBV30,TRBJ2-5,-,-,CAWSVGSQETQYF,TGTGCCTGGAGTGTGGGCTCCCAAGAGACCCAGTACTTC
TRBV19,TRBJ1-5,TRBD1,-,CASSMRDRDNFQHF,TGTGCCAGTAGTATGAGGGACAGGGATAACTTTCAGCATTTT
TRBV5-1,TRBJ1-2,TRBD1,once,CASSLDRTGRDGYTF,TGCGCCAGCAGCTTGGATAGGACAGGGAGAGACGGCTACACCTTC
TRBV28,TRBJ1-1,-,-,CASSPRGGGNTEAFF,TGTGCCAGCAGTCCCCGGGGGGGTGGGAACACTGAAGCTTTCTTT
TRBV18,TRBJ2-7,-,-,CASSPGGESEQYF,TGTGCCAGCTCACCAGGAGGGGAGAGCGAGCAGTACTTC
TRBV11-1,TRBJ2-7,TRBD1,-,CASSSPGTGSYEQYF,TGTGCCAGCAGCAGCCCCGGGACAGGGTCCTACGAGCAGTACTTC
TRBV5-1,TRBJ2-2,-,-,CASSLEPGGTGELFF,TGCGCCAGCAGCTTGGAACCAGGGGGGACCGGGGAGCTGTTTTTT
TRBV9,TRBJ1-2,-,few,CASSVDGTNLGGYTF,TGTGCCAGCAGCGTAGACGGCACCAACCTAGGTGGCTACACCTTC
TRBV9,TRBJ1-2,TRBD1,once,CASSGTPGQGGGYTF,TGTGCCAGCAGCGGCACACCGGGACAGGGCGGTGGCTACACCTTC
TRBV5-5,TRBJ2-3,TRBD2,-,CASSNPGGLAGAHSTDTQYF,TGTGCCAGCAGCAACCCAGGGGGACTAGCGGGAGCCCACAGCACAGATACGCAGTATTTT
TRBV7-9,TRBJ2-2,TRBD2,-,CASSVGLAGEPGELFF,TGTGCCAGCAGCGTCGGACTAGCGGGAGAGCCCGGGGAGCTGTTTTTT
TRBV7-3,TRBJ1-5,-,-,CASSPRVSGYQPQHF,TGTGCCAGCAGCCCACGGGTCTCTGGATATCAGCCCCAGCATTTT
TRBV7-3,TRBJ2-1,TRBD2,-,CASSPGGVAQFF,TGTGCCAGCAGCCCGGGGGGAGTGGCGCAGTTCTTC
TRBV12-3/TRBV12-4,TRBJ1-1,TRBD1,-,CASRAAGQGEAFF,TGTGCCAGCAGAGCTGCGGGACAGGGTGAAGCTTTCTTT
TRBV27,TRBJ2-7,-,-,CASSLRDSEQYF,TGTGCCAGCAGTTTACGGGATTCCGAGCAGTACTTC
TRBV11-2,TRBJ2-7,-,-,CASSLGGGEQYF,TGTGCCAGCAGCTTAGGAGGGGGAGAGCAGTACTTC
TRBV6-5,TRBJ1-5,-,few,CASSYTTGPNQPQHF,TGTGCCAGCAGTTACACTACAGGTCCCAATCAGCCCCAGCATTTT
TRBV5-6,TRBJ2-6,-,few,CASSFEEAVLTF,TGTGCCAGCAGCTTCGAAGAGGCCGTCCTGACTTTC
TRBV15,TRBJ1-4,TRBD1,once,CATSNPGQPTTNEKLFF,TGTGCCACCAGCAATCCGGGACAGCCTACAACTAATGAAAAACTGTTTTTT
TRBV7-9,TRBJ2-7,-,-,CASSLGGPYEQYF,TGTGCCAGCAGCTTAGGGGGCCCCTACGAGCAGTACTTC
TRBV3-1/TRBV3-2,TRBJ1-1,-,-,CASSPGRGATEAFF,TGTGCCAGCAGCCCCGGGAGAGGCGCCACTGAAGCTTTCTTT
TRBV19,TRBJ2-5,-,-,CASSTRGTQYF,TGTGCCAGTAGTACCAGAGGGACCCAGTACTTC
TRBV11-3,TRBJ2-2,TRBD2,-,CASSLSGVNTGELFF,TGTGCCAGCAGCTTAAGCGGGGTTAACACCGGGGAGCTGTTTTTT
TRBV24-1,TRBJ2-3,-,-,CATSAAGSTDTQYF,TGTGCCACCAGTGCGGCGGGAAGCACAGATACGCAGTATTTT
TRBV4-3,TRBJ2-3,TRBD2,-,CASSQEGLAGDTQYF,TGCGCCAGCAGCCAAGAAGGACTAGCGGGAGATACGCAGTATTTT
TRBV7-3,TRBJ2-3,TRBD2,-,CASSSSGGADTQYF,TGTGCCAGCAGCTCTAGCGGGGGTGCAGATACGCAGTATTTT
TRBV19,TRBJ2-3,-,-,CASSIEAWSTDTQYF,TGTGCCAGTAGTATTGAAGCATGGAGCACAGATACGCAGTATTTT
TRBV24-1,TRBJ1-2,-,-,CATSDFRGANYGYTF,TGTGCCACCAGTGATTTCAGGGGAGCAAACTATGGCTACACCTTC
TRBV23-1,TRBJ2-7,-,many,CASSMSRPSYEQYF,TGCGCCAGCAGTATGTCCAGGCCCTCCTACGAGCAGTACTTC
TRBV28,TRBJ2-3,-,-,CASSFQGTDTQYF,TGTGCCAGCAGTTTCCAGGGGACAGATACGCAGTATTTT
TRBV28,TRBJ2-5,-,-,CASSSTDRETQYF,TGTGCCAGCAGTTCCACAGACAGAGAGACCCAGTACTTC
TRBV11-2,TRBJ1-4,-,-,CASTDRQGSEKLFF,TGTGCCAGCACCGATCGGCAGGGAAGTGAAAAACTGTTTTTT
TRBV2,TRBJ2-3,-,once,CASRFDSGTDTQYF,TGTGCCAGCAGATTCGATAGCGGTACAGATACGCAGTATTTT
TRBV7-2,TRBJ2-3,TRBD2,-,CASSLRGASTDTQYF,TGTGCCAGCAGCTTGCGGGGGGCCAGCACAGATACGCAGTATTTT
TRBV3-1/TRBV3-2,TRBJ2-7,-,many,CASSEGVSYEQYF,TGTGCCAGCAGCGAGGGAGTCTCCTACGAGCAGTACTTC
TRBV27,TRBJ2-2,TRBD2,-,CATLLWGGDTGELFF,TGTGCCACCCTCCTTTGGGGGGGGGACACCGGGGAGCTGTTTTTT
TRBV28,TRBJ1-1,TRBD1,-,CASSGQGARITEAFF,TGTGCCAGCAGCGGACAGGGGGCGCGAATCACTGAAGCTTTCTTT
TRBV27,TRBJ2-7,-,-,CASSFSGPTYEQYF,TGTGCCAGCAGTTTCAGTGGGCCCACCTACGAGCAGTACTTC
TRBV7-9,TRBJ2-2,-,once,CASSFMTETGELFF,TGTGCCAGCAGCTTTATGACAGAAACCGGGGAGCTGTTTTTT
TRBV7-9,TRBJ1-2,TRBD1,few,CASSLTGDYGYTF,TGTGCCAGCAGCTTGACAGGGGACTATGGCTACACCTTC
TRBV5-1,TRBJ1-6,-,-,CASSLGTGSGSPLHF,TGCGCCAGCAGCTTGGGGACGGGTTCGGGATCACCCCTCCACTTT
TRBV5-1,TRBJ2-7,-,-,CASPVKLEQYF,TGCGCCAGCCCCGTGAAGCTGGAGCAGTACTTC
TRBV7-9,TRBJ2-1,TRBD2,-,CASSLVSGGTRHEQFF,TGTGCCAGCAGCTTAGTCTCGGGAGGAACAAGGCATGAGCAGTTCTTC
TRBV29-1,TRBJ2-3,-,-,CSVGDFATDTQYF,TGCAGCGTGGGGGACTTCGCCACAGATACGCAGTATTTT
TRBV7-9,TRBJ1-2,-,-,CASSLGGPYGYTF,TGTGCCAGCAGCTTGGGGGGGCCTTATGGCTACACCTTC
TRBV3-1/TRBV3-2,TRBJ1-2,TRBD1,-,CASSLHRGTGGYTF,TGTGCCAGCAGCCTTCATAGAGGGACAGGCGGCTACACCTTC
TRBV7-2,TRBJ1-1,TRBD1,-,CASSTPPRGVAEAFF,TGTGCCAGCAGCACACCGCCCAGGGGGGTCGCTGAAGCTTTCTTT
TRBV7-2,TRBJ1-4,TRBD1,-,CASSLGTGYQNEKLFF,TGTGCCAGCAGCCTAGGGACAGGGTATCAAAACGAAAAACTGTTTTTT
TRBV5-1,TRBJ2-7,TRBD1,-,CASSPQTGDLGEQYF,TGCGCCAGCAGCCCCCAGACAGGGGACCTGGGGGAGCAGTACTTC
TRBV7-2,TRBJ2-1,-,-,CASSPTGGWGGEQFF,TGTGCCAGCAGCCCAACGGGGGGCTGGGGGGGGGAGCAGTTCTTC